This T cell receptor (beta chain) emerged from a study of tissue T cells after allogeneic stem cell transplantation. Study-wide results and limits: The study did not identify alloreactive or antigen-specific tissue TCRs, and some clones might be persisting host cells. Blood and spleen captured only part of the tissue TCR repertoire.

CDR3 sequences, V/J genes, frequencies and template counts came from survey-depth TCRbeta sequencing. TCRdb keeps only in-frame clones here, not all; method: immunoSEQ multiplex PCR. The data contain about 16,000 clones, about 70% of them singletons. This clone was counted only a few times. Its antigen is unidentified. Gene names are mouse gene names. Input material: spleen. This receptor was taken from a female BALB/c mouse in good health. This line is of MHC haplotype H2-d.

Partial CDR3 DNA: TGCACCTGCAGTGCGGGGACTGGGGGGGCCCATGAACAGTAC. This codes for CTCSAGTGGAHEQY. From start to end, the CDR3 is CTCSAGTGGAHEQYF. The V gene is TRBV1, the J gene TRBJ2-7; 14 bases map to TRBD2. The read gets to within 1 residue of the CDR3 end, and the germline J gene fills in the rest. The V and J ends lost 3 bases and 5 bases, in that order; junction bases with no gene match: 3. CDR3 length equals 15 residues. CDR1 and CDR2 from the germline V gene are NSQYPW and LRSPGD (reference sequence).